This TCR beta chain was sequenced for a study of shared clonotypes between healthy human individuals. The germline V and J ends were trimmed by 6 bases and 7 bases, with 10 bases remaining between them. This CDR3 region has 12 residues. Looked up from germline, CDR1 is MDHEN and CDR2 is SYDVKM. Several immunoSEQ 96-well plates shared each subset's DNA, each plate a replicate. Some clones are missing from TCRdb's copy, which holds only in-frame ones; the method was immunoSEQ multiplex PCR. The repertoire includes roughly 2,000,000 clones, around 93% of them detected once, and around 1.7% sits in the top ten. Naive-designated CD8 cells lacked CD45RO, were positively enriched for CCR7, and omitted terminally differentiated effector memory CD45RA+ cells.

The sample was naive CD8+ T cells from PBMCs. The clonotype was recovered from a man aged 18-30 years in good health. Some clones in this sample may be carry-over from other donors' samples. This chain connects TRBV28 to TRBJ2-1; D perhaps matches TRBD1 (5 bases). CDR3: CASRAGLNEQFF. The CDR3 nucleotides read TGTGCCAGCAGAGCAGGGTTGAATGAGCAGTTCTTC.